This T cell receptor (beta chain) was identified in a study of cytomegalovirus exposure and HLA in healthy donors. Notes on the study in general: Later analysis associated a missense DCLRE1C variant with TCR beta V- and J-gene trimming. Listed as cytomegalovirus-associated were roughly 180 TCR beta chains. Most TCR sequences were uncommon, yet certain public TCRs appeared in many donors.

The primer mix had 60 Vbeta and 13 Jbeta primers. Profiled with immunoSEQ multiplex PCR; TCRdb holds only in-frame clones, not every one. The sample lists roughly 180,000 clones, roughly 84% occurring once. About this clone: Its matching antigen is unknown.

With 2 bases clipped from V and 5 bases from J, the junction kept 11 bases outside the gene matches. Looked up from germline, CDR1 is MDHEN and CDR2 is SYDVKM. This CDR3 comprises 16 residues. The chain combines TRBV28 with TRBJ2-5; the match to TRBD1 covers 7 bases. The receptor was isolated from a young man in good health and CMV-seronegative. The sample taken for sequencing was PBMCs. The CDR3 DNA follows: TGTGCCAGCAGTTTACGGGCGACAGGGAGATGGGAGACCCAGTACTTC. Protein: CASSLRATGRWETQYF.